A single sample is the source of the 2 T cell receptor beta chains below, sequenced in a study of neurological immune-mediated disorders. TCRdb called the 5' RACE reads again in MiXCR, with one record for every CDR3 protein. The sample has 60,000 to 85,000 distinct CDR3 sequences, roughly 5% seen once. The sample was PBMCs. Every receptor here comes from a man aged 18 to 30 with multiple sclerosis.

The table lists this clonotype with many counts. The chain links TRBV28 to TRBJ2-1; D not resolved. The CDR3 has 13 residues. The germline V gene encodes CDR1 MDHEN and CDR2 SYDVKM. Deletions cut 5 bases from V and 10 bases from J, with 15 bases between. DNA for the CDR3: TGTGCCAGCAGTCTCTCTCAGTTCGGCGAGCAGTTCTTC. This sequence encodes CASSLSQFGEQFF.

This clonotype was seen at least ten times. The chain has TRBV9 and TRBJ2-1; D is unclear. The V gene lost 0 bases and the J gene lost 0 bases, with 13 bases spanning the gap. Germline V gene lookup returns CDR1 SGDLS and CDR2 YYNGEE. This CDR3 has 17 residues. CDR3 sequence (DNA): TGTGCCAGCAGCGTAGGAGTCTCCCGGAGCTCCTACAATGAGCAGTTCTTC. Translation: CASSVGVSRSSYNEQFF.